There are a few counts of the clone carrying this TCR beta chain. The data are from a study of T cells in Graves' hyperthyroidism and ophthalmopathy. Uncontrolled infection, other autoimmune disease, pregnancy or lactation excluded patients. Diagnostic assessment was based on clinical symptoms, serum thyroxine and TRAb, thyroid ultrasound and orbital computed tomography. The V gene lost 5 bases and the J gene lost 0 bases, with 15 bases spanning the gap. This CDR3 is built from 15 residues. The germline V gene has CDR1 DFQATT and CDR2 SNEGSKA (reference sequence). RNA transcripts gave rise to amplified TCR beta CDR3 regions. Initially, a first-round RT-PCR of the TCR CDR3 employed the HTBI primer set. Each CDR3 protein gets one entry after TCRdb re-called the multiplex PCR reads with MiXCR. The sample carries a few hundred thousand distinct CDR3 sequences, 25% recorded once.

The receptor was derived from a man aged 45-60 years with Graves' hyperthyroidism. V is TRBV20-1 and J is TRBJ2-3, with D unresolved. Sequenced: blood. The CDR3, as DNA: TGCAGTGCTTCCGGGCCGACCCTTAGCACAGATACGCAGTATTTT. This translates into CSASGPTLSTDTQYF.